The text below deals with one T cell receptor (beta chain). The data were taken from a study of blood T cell repertoires in COVID-19. Sequenced by immunoSEQ multiplex PCR; TCRdb stores in-frame clones only, minus some. This sample has 200,000 to 250,000 clones, with around 83% found just once. Germline CDR1 and CDR2: MNHEY and SVGAGI. The CDR3 is 14 amino acids. The ends lost 6 bases at V and 6 bases at J; junction bases unmatched: 10. Sequenced sample: peripheral blood. The TCR was taken from a man younger than 40 who had recovered from COVID-19. The chain couples TRBV6-5 to TRBJ1-1, with 7 bases identical to TRBD1. The CDR3 is CASRLRQGLAEAFF. The CDR3 region has the DNA TGTGCCAGCAGACTAAGACAGGGTTTAGCTGAAGCTTTCTTT.